This TCR beta chain is drawn from a study of blood T cell repertoires in COVID-19. Study summary: COVID-19 samples from acute and convalescent phases originated in the United States, Italy and Spain. PBMCs, B-cell-depleted T cells, or T cells provided the cDNA or gDNA that made up the material.

With 6 bases clipped from V and 8 bases from J, the junction kept 7 bases outside the gene matches. The length of the CDR3 is 14 residues. Germline CDR1 is ENHRY and CDR2 is SYGVKD. Per the authors' pipeline: Scientists estimated how many nucleated cells there were by amplifying reference gene primers. Libraries were prepared by immunoSEQ multiplex PCR; TCRdb keeps only in-frame clonotypes and omits some of them. V and J calls and clone size are as listed in that table; D and trimming were resolved from the DNA. The repertoire has under 300,000 clones, more than 85% of them found once; the top ten carry 6% to 9%.

V gene TRBV10-3 combines with J gene TRBJ1-6; 7 nucleotides align to TRBD1. The sample comprised peripheral blood. The sequence came from a woman in her sixties or seventies with active or convalescent COVID-19. The CDR3 sequence is CAIRGRGQDSPLHF. The CDR3 DNA is TGTGCCATCAGGGGCCGAGGACAGGATTCACCCCTCCACTTT.